This T cell receptor beta chain originates from a study of preoperative IRX-2 immunotherapy in early breast cancer. Here immunoSEQ multiplex PCR was the method, and the copy in TCRdb shows in-frame clones only, minus some. Found here are roughly 5,300 clones, 73% of them singletons; the top ten hold 13% to 15%. Germline values: CDR1 MNHGY, CDR2 SAAAGT. The CDR3 runs to 15 residues. The V end was cut by 4 bases, the J end by 4 bases, with 14 bases between. The treatment is: preoperative locoregional IRX-2 cytokine immunotherapy. Preoperative locoregional IRX-2 cytokine immunotherapy was tested in the phase Ib source study.

This chain uses TRBV6-8 with TRBJ2-1; D gene ambiguous. The specimen comprised tumor tissue, sampled before IRX-2 immunotherapy. This sequence originates from a human donor with breast cancer. CDR3 DNA: TGTGCCAGCAGTTCTATGGGTCCGACGTACAATGAGCAGTTCTTC. Its protein is CASSSMGPTYNEQFF.